This record looks at one T cell receptor (beta chain) sequence and its context. The CDR3 is made up of 16 amino acids. V lost 4 bases, J lost 3 bases, and 8 bases stayed unmatched. Looked up from germline, CDR1 is SEHNR and CDR2 is FQNEAQ (reference sequence). This record belongs to a study of shared clonotypes between healthy human individuals. The method was immunoSEQ multiplex PCR; TCRdb's version includes in-frame clones alone and lacks a portion of them. The sample comprises a few million clones, approximately 95% of which are singletons, and around 0.13% rests with the top ten. Sequenced: naive CD4+ T cells sorted from blood. Subset specified: CD45RA+ positively selected. The rearrangement joins TRBV7-9 to TRBJ2-3; 9 bases agree with TRBD1. This TCR came from a man between 18 and 35 years old in good health. The CDR3: CASSSLRTGETDTQYF. In nucleotides, the CDR3 is TGTGCCAGCAGCTCCCTTAGGACAGGGGAAACAGATACGCAGTATTTT.